This T cell receptor beta chain was found in a study of blood T cells in healthy people across ages. This clonotype was picked up many times. Through a sample-barcoded 5' primer and a J-beta primer mix, a second PCR was run for roughly 7 to 12 cycles. Using its own MiXCR run on the 5' RACE reads, TCRdb lists one record per CDR3 protein. This table holds about 640,000 distinct CDR3 sequences, roughly 50% found once. CDR1 and CDR2 (germline): MDHEN, SYDVKM. The CDR3 is 13 amino acids. V lost 3 bases, J lost 9 bases, and 1 base stayed unmatched. The clonotype was recovered from a man aged 55-75 years in good health. J is TRBJ2-1 and V is TRBV28; 11 bases line up with TRBD2. The sequenced material came from blood. Written as DNA, the CDR3 is TGTGCCAGCAGTTTGGGGACTAGCGGTGAGCAGTTCTTC. The encoded protein is CASSLGTSGEQFF.